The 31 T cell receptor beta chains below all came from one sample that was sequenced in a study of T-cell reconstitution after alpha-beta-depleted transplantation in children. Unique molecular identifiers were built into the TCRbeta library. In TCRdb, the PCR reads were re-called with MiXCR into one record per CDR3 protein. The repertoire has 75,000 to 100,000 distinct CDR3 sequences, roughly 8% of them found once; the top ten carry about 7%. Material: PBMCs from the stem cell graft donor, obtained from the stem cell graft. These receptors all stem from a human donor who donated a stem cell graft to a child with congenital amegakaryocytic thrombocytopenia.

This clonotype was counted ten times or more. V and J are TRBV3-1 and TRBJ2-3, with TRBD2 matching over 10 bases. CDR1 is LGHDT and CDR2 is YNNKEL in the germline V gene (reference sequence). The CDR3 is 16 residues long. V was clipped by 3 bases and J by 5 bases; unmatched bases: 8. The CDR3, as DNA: TGTGCCAGCAGCCAGCAAGCGGGAGGGCCGGAAGATACGCAGTATTTT. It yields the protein CASSQQAGGPEDTQYF.

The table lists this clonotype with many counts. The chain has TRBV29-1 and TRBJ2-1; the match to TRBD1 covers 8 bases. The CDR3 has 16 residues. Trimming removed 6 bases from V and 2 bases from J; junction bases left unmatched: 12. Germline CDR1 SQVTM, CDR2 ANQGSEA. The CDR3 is CSVSGVGQDTYNEQFF. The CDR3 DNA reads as TGCAGCGTCTCTGGCGTGGGACAGGATACCTACAATGAGCAGTTCTTC.

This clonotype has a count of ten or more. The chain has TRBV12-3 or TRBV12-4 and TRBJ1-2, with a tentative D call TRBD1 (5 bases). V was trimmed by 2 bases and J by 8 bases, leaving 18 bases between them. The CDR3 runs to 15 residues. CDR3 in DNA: TGTGCCAGCAGTTTATTTCTCGGGGACCGGGCGGGCTACACCTTC. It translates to CASSLFLGDRAGYTF.

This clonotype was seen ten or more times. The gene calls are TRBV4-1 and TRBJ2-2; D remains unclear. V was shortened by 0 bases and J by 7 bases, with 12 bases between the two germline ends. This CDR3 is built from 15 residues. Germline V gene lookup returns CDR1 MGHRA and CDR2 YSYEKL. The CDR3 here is CASSQEGSRRGELFF. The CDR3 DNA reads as TGCGCCAGCAGCCAAGAAGGCAGCCGCCGCGGGGAGCTGTTTTTT.

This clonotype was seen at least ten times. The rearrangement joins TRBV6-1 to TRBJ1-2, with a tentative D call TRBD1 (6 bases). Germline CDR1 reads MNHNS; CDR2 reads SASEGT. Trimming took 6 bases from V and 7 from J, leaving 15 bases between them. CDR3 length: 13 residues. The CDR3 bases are TGTGCCAGCAGCTGGGACTTCAGGGGTGGCTACACCTTC. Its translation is CASSWDFRGGYTF.

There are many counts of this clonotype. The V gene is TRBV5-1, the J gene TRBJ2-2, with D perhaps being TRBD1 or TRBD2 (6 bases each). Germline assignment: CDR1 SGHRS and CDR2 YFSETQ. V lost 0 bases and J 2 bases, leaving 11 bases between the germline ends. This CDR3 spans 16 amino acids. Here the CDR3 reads CASSLEGGPNTGELFF. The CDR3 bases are TGCGCCAGCAGCTTGGAGGGGGGCCCCAACACCGGGGAGCTGTTTTTT.

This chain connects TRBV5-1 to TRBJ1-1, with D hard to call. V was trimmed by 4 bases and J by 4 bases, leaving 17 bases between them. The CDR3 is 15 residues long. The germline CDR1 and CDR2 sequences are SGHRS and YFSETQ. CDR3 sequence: CASSIGGEWGTEAFF. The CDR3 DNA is TGCGCCAGCAGCATTGGCGGGGAATGGGGCACTGAAGCTTTCTTT. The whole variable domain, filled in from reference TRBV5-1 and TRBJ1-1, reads KAGVTQTPRYLIKTRGQQVTLSCSPISGHRSVSWYQQTPGQGLQFLFEYFSETQRNKGNFPGRFSGRQFSNSRSEMNVSTLELGDSALYLCASSIGGEWGTEAFFGQGTRLTVV.

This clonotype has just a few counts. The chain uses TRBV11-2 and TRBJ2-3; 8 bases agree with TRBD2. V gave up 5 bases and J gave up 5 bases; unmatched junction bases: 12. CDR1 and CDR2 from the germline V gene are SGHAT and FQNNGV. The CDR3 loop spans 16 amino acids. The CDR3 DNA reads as TGTGCCAGCAGCGCCGCACTAGCGGCCCGCGGAGATACGCAGTATTTT. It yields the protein CASSAALAARGDTQYF.

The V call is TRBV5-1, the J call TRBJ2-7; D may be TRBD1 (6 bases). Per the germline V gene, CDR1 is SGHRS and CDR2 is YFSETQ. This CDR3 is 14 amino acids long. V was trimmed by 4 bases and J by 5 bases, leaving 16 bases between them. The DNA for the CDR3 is TGCGCCAGCAGCGAGGGACACTCTAGGCACGAGCAGTACTTC. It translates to CASSEGHSRHEQYF.

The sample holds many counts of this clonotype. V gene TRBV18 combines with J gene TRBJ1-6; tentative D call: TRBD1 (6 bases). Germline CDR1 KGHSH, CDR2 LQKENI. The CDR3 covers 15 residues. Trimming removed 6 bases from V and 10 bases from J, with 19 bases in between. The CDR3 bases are TGTGCCAGCTCCCCAGGACAGTCTTCCAACTCACCCCTCCACTTT. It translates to CASSPGQSSNSPLHF.

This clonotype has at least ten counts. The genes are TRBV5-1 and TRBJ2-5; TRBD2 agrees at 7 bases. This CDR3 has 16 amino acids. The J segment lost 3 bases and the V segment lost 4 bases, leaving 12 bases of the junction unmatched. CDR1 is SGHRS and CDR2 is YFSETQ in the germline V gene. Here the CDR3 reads CASSQLEGGKKETQYF. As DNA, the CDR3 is TGCGCCAGCAGCCAATTGGAGGGAGGGAAAAAAGAGACCCAGTACTTC.

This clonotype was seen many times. The CDR3 nucleotides are TGTGCCAGCAGTGGGGAGGGTTATGGCTACACCTTC. Its translation is CASSGEGYGYTF. The V and J genes are TRBV2 and TRBJ1-2; D ambiguous. Germline CDR1 and CDR2: SNHLY and FYNNEI. The CDR3 is 12 amino acids. Trimming shortened V by 4 bases and J by 5 bases, and 8 bases separated the two germline ends.

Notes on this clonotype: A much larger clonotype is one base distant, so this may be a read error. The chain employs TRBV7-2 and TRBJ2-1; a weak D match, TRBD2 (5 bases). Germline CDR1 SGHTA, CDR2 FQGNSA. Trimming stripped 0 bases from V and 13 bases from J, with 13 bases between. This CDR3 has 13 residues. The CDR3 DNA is TGTGCCAGCAGCTTAGCTTCCGGGAATAGCCAGTTCTTC. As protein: CASSLASGNSQFF.

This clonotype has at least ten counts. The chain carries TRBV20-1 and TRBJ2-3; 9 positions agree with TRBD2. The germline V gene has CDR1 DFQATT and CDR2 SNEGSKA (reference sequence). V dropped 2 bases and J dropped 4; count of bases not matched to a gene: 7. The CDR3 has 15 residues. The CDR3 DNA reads TGCAGTGCTAGACTTCCTGGCGGGAGGGCAGATACGCAGTATTTT. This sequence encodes CSARLPGGRADTQYF.

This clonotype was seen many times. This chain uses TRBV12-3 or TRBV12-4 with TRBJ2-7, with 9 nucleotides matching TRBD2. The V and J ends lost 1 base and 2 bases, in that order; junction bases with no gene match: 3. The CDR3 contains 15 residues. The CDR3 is CASSLGLAGTYEQYF. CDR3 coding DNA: TGTGCCAGCAGTTTAGGCCTAGCGGGGACCTACGAGCAGTACTTC.

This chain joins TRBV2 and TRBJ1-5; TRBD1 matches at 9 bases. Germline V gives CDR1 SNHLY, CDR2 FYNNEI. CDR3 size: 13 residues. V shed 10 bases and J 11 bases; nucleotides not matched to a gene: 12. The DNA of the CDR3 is TGTGCCATCTGTCCCGGGACAGGGCCGGCCCAGCATTTT. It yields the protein CAICPGTGPAQHF.

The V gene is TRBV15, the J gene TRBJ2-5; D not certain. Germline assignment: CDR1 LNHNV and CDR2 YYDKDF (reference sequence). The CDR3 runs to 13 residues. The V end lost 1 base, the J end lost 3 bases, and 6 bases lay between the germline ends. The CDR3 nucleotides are TGTGCCACCAGCAGAGCTGTGGAAGAGACCCAGTACTTC. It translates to CATSRAVEETQYF.

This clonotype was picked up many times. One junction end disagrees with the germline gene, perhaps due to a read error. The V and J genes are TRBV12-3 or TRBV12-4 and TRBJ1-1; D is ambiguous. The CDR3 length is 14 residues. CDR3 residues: CASSLGGEEPEAFF. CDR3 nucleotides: TGTGCCAGCAGCTTAGGCGGGGAAGAACCTGAAGCTTTCTTT.

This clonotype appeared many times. CDR3 in DNA: TGCAGTGCTAGAGAAGCGGGGGGCCGCTACAATGAGCAGTTCTTC. It encodes CSAREAGGRYNEQFF. V gene TRBV20-1 combines with J gene TRBJ2-1, with TRBD2 identical over 9 bases. Germline assignment: CDR1 DFQATT and CDR2 SNEGSKA (reference sequence). The trim removed 0 bases at V and 3 bases at J, leaving 3 bases unmatched. This CDR3 contains 15 residues.

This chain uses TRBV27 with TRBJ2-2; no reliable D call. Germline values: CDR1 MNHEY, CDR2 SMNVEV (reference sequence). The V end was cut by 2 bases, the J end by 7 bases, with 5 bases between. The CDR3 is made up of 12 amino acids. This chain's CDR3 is CASSLPYGELFF. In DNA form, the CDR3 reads TGTGCCAGCAGTTTACCTTACGGGGAGCTGTTTTTT.

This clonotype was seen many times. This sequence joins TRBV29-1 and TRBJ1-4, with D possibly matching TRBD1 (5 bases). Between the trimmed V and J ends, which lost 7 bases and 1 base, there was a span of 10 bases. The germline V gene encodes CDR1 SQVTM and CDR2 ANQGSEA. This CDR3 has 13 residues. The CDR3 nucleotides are TGCAGCGCCGGCGGGGGAACTAATGAAAAACTGTTTTTT. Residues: CSAGGGTNEKLFF.

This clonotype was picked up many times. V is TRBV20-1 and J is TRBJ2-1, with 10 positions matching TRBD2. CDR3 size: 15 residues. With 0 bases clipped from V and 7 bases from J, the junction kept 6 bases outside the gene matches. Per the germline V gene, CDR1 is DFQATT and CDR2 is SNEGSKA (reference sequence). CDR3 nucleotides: TGCAGTGCTAGAGATTCACGGACTAGCGGAAATGAGCAGTTCTTC. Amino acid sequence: CSARDSRTSGNEQFF.

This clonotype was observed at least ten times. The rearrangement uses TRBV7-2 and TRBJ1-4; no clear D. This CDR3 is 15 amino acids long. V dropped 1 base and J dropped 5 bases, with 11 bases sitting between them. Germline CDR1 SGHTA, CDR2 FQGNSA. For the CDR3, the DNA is TGTGCCAGCAGCTTAGGGTCGACGCGGAATGAAAAACTGTTTTTT. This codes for CASSLGSTRNEKLFF.

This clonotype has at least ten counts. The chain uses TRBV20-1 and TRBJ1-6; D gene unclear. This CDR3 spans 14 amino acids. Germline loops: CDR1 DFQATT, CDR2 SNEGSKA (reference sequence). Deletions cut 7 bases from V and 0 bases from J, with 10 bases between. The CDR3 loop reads CSVGVNSYNSPLHF. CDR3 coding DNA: TGCAGTGTTGGGGTAAACTCCTATAATTCACCCCTCCACTTT.

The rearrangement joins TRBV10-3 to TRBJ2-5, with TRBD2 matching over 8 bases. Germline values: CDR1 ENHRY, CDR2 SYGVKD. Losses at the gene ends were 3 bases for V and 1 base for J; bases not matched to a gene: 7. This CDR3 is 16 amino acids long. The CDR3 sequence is CAISDLLAGIQETQYF. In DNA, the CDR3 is TGTGCCATCAGTGATCTCCTAGCGGGCATCCAAGAGACCCAGTACTTC.

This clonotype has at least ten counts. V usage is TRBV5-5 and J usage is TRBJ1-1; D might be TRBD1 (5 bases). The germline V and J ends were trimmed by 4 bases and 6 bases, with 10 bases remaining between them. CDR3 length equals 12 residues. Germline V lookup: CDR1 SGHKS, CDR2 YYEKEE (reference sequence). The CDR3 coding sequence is TGTGCCAGCAGCAGGACGGGGGCTGAAGCTTTCTTT. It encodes CASSRTGAEAFF.

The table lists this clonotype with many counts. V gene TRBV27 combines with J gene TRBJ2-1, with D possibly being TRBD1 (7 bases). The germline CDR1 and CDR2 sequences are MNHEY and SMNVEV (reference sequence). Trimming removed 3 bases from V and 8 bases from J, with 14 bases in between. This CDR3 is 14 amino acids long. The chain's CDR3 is CASSFSGGGDEQFF. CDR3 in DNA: TGTGCCAGCAGTTTTTCCGGAGGGGGCGATGAGCAGTTCTTC.

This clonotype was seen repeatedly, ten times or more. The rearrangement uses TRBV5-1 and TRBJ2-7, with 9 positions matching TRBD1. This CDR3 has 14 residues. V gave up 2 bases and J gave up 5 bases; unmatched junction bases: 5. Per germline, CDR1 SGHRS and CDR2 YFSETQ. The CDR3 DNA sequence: TGCGCCAGCAGCTTAAGAGGGGACAGGGACGAGCAGTACTTC. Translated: CASSLRGDRDEQYF.

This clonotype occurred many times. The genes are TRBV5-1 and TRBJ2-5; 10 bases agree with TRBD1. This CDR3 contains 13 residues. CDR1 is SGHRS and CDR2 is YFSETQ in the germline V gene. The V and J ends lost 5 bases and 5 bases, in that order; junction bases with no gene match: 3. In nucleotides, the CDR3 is TGCGCCAGCAGGCTGACAGGGGGCGAGACCCAGTACTTC. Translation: CASRLTGGETQYF. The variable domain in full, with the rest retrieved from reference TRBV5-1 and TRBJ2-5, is KAGVTQTPRYLIKTRGQQVTLSCSPISGHRSVSWYQQTPGQGLQFLFEYFSETQRNKGNFPGRFSGRQFSNSRSEMNVSTLELGDSALYLCASRLTGGETQYFGPGTRLLVL.

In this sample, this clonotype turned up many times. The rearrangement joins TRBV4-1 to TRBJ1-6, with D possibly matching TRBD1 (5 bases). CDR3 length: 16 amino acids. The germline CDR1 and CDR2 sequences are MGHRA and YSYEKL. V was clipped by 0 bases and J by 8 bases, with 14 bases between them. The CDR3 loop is CASSQDVAGMHSPLHF. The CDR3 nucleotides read TGCGCCAGCAGCCAAGATGTTGCAGGGATGCATTCACCCCTCCACTTT.

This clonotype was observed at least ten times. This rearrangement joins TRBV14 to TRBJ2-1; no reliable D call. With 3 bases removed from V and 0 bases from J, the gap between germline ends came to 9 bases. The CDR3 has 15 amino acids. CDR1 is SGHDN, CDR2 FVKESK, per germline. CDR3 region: CASSHGYLSYNEQFF. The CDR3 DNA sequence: TGTGCCAGCAGCCATGGATACCTCTCCTACAATGAGCAGTTCTTC. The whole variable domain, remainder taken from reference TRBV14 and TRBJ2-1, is EAGVTQFPSHSVIEKGQTVTLRCDPISGHDNLYWYRRVMGKEIKFLLHFVKESKQDESGMPNNRFLAERTGGTYSTLKVQPAELEDSGVYFCASSHGYLSYNEQFFGPGTRLTVL.